This TCR beta chain was sequenced for a study of CD8+CD57+ T cells in acquired aplastic anemia. Study findings and constraints: Patients and controls were not found to differ significantly in CD8+ Simpson's diversity.

The sample holds many counts of this clonotype. Antigen specificity is unknown. In patients chosen for sequencing, flow cytometry had shown CD8+CD57+ cell expansion. V gave up 1 base and J gave up 0 bases, with 11 bases separating them. CDR3 length: 15 residues. Germline values: CDR1 SGDLS, CDR2 YYNGEE. Investigators profiled TCR beta VDJ and CDR3 from genomic DNA template. From the reads, TCRdb called clonotypes with MiXCR, one entry per CDR3 protein. The data show over 150,000 distinct CDR3 sequences, with less than 65% seen just once and approximately 40% held by the top ten. This clonotype was obtained from a human donor with aplastic anemia. The specimen was sorted CD4+, CD8+, or CD8+CD57+ T cells (not recorded which) from PBMCs. This sequence joins TRBV9 and TRBJ2-7, with D maybe TRBD1 (5 bases). CDR3 in amino acids: CASSVTVGLSYEQYF. The CDR3 nucleotides read TGTGCCAGCAGCGTAACCGTGGGGCTCTCCTACGAGCAGTACTTC. Combining the CDR3 with reference TRBV9 and TRBJ2-7 gives the whole variable domain DSGVTQTPKHLITATGQRVTLRCSPRSGDLSVYWYQQSLDQGLQFLIQYYNGEERAKGNILERFSAQQFPDLHSELNLSSLELGDSALYFCASSVTVGLSYEQYFGPGTRLTVT.